The present T cell receptor (beta chain) was sequenced within a study of CD8 T cells in ankylosing spondylitis. Study-wide results and limits: Both synovial fluid and blood in reactive arthritis had previously been reported to carry some motif variants. From matched ankylosing spondylitis synovial fluid, disease-linked clones were reportedly recovered at significantly enriched levels. A motif of under ten highly homologous TCR beta variants was seen as apparently characteristic of ankylosing spondylitis blood.

CDR3 length: 11 residues. From germline, CDR1 is SGHTA and CDR2 FQGNSA. The V and J ends lost 6 bases and 7 bases respectively, with 9 bases between them. A quantitative 5'-RACE method, one with molecular barcodes, was used to make TCR beta libraries. TCRdb analysed the 5' RACE reads with MiXCR anew, one entry per CDR3 protein. The table lists roughly 490,000 distinct CDR3 sequences, roughly 5.3% of them singletons, with roughly 3.2% in the top ten. This clonotype was counted at least ten times. Its target is unknown. The receptor was isolated from a male donor with ankylosing spondylitis. V gene TRBV7-2 combines with J gene TRBJ1-2; D is undetermined. Sequencing used blood, either unsorted or a sorted T cell fraction (not recorded which). The CDR3 spells CASSFNGGYTF. DNA for the CDR3: TGTGCCAGCAGTTTTAACGGTGGCTACACCTTC.